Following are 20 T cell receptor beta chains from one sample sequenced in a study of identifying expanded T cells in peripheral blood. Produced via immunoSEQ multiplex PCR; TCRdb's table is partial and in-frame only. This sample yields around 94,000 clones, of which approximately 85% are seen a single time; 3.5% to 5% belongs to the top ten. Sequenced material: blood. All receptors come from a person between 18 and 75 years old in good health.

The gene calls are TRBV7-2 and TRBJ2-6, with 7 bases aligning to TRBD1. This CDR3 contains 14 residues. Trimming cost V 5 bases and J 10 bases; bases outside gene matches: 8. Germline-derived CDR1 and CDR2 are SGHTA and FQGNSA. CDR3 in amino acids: CASSPTGLLNVLTF. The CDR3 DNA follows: TGTGCCAGCAGCCCGACAGGGCTCCTTAACGTCCTGACTTTC.

The CDR3 here is CASSPQAGSYNEQFF. The DNA for the CDR3 is TGTGCCAGCAGCCCACAGGCAGGGTCCTACAATGAGCAGTTCTTC. V is TRBV7-8 and J is TRBJ2-1; possible D gene TRBD1, 5 bases. CDR1 is SGHVS and CDR2 is FQNEAQ in the germline V gene. V lost 5 bases and J lost 1, with 12 bases in between. The CDR3 consists of 15 residues.

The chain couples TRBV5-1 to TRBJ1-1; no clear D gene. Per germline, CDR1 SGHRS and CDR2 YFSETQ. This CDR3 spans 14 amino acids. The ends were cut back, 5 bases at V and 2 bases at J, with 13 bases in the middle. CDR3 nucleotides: TGCGCCAGCAGTGAGTTAACCCTTAACACTGAAGCTTTCTTT. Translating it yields CASSELTLNTEAFF.

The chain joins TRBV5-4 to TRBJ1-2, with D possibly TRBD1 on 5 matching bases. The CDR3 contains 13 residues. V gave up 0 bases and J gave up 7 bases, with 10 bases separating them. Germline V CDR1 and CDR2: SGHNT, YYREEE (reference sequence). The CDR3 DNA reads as TGTGCCAGCAGCTTGGAAGGGACGTCTGGCTACACCTTC. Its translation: CASSLEGTSGYTF.

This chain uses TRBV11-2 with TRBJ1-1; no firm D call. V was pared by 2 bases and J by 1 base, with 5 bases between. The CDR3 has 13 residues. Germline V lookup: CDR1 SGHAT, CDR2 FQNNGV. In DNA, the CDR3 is TGTGCCAGCAGCTTAAAGAGGAACACTGAAGCTTTCTTT. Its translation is CASSLKRNTEAFF.

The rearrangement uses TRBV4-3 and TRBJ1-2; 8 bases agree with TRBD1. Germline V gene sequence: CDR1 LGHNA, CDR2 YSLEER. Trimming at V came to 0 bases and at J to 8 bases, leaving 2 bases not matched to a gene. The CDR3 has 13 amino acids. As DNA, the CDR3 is TGCGCCAGCAGCCAAGAAACAGGGGGAGGCTACACCTTC. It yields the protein CASSQETGGGYTF.

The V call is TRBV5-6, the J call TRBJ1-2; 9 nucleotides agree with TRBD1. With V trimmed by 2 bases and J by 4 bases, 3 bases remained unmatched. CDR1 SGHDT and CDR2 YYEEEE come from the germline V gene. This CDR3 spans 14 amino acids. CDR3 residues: CASSLPGQGYGYTF. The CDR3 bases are TGTGCCAGCAGCTTACCGGGACAGGGCTATGGCTACACCTTC. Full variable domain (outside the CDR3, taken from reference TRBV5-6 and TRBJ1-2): DAGVTQSPTHLIKTRGQQVTLRCSPKSGHDTVSWYQQALGQGPQFIFQYYEEEERQRGNFPDRFSGHQFPNYSSELNVNALLLGDSALYLCASSLPGQGYGYTFGSGTRLTVV.

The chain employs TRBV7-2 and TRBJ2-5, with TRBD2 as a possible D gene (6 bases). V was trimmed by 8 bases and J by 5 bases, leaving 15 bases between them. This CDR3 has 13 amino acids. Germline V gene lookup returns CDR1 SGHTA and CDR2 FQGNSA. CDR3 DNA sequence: TGTGCCAGCGCTCGGAGGGTTGGGGAGACCCAGTACTTC. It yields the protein CASARRVGETQYF.

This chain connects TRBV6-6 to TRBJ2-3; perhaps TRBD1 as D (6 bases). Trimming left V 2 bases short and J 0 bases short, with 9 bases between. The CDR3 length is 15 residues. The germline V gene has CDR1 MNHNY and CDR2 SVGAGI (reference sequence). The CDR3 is CASSYGQSSTDTQYF. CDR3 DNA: TGTGCCAGCAGTTACGGACAGAGTAGCACAGATACGCAGTATTTT.

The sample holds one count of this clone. The CDR3 is CASRNRGTGHSPLHF. CDR3 in DNA: TGTGCCAGCAGGAATAGGGGGACAGGTCATTCACCCCTCCACTTT. The chain is built from TRBV6-1 and TRBJ1-6; the match to TRBD1 covers 8 bases. After removal of 6 bases from V and 8 bases from J, the junction contained 9 bases not matched to a gene. This CDR3 region has 15 residues. The germline V gene encodes CDR1 MNHNS and CDR2 SASEGT.

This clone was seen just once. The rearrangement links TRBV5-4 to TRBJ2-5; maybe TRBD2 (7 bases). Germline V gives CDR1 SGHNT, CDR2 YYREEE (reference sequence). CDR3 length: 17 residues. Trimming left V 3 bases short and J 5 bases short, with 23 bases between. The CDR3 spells CASSSPLSGGRGETQYF. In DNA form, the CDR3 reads TGTGCCAGCAGCTCCCCCTTATCCGGGGGGCGTGGCGAGACCCAGTACTTC.

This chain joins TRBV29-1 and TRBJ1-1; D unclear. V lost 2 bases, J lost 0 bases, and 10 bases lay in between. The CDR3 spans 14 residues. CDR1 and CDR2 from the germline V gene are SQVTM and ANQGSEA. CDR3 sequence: CSVETLEVNTEAFF. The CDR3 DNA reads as TGCAGCGTTGAAACCCTCGAGGTGAACACTGAAGCTTTCTTT.

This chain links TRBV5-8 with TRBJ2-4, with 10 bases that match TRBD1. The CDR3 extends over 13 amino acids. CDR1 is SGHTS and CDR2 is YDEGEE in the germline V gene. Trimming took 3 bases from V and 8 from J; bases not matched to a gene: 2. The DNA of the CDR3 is TGTGCCAGCAGCTCCGGGACAGGGGACATTCAGTACTTC. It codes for CASSSGTGDIQYF.

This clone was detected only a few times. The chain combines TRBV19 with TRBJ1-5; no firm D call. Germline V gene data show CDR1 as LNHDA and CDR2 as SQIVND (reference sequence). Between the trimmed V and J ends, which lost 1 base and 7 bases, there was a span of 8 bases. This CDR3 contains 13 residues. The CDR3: CASSIVRGQPQHF. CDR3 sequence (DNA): TGTGCCAGTAGTATAGTTAGAGGGCAGCCCCAGCATTTT. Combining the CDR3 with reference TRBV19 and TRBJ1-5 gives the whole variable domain DGGITQSPKYLFRKEGQNVTLSCEQNLNHDAMYWYRQDPGQGLRLIYYSQIVNDFQKGDIAEGYSVSREKKESFPLTVTSAQKNPTAFYLCASSIVRGQPQHFGDGTRLSIL.

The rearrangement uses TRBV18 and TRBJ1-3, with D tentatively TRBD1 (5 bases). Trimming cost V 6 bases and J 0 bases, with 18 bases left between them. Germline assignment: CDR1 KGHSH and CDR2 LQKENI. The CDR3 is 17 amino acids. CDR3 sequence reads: CASSASRGVRSGNTIYF. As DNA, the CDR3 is TGTGCCAGCTCCGCCTCTCGGGGGGTTCGCTCTGGAAACACCATATATTTT.

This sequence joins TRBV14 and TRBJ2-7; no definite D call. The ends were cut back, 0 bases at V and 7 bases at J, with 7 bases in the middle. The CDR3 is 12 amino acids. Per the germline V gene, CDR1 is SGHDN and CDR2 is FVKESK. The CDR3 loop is CASSQESGEQYF. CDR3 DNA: TGTGCCAGCAGCCAAGAATCAGGAGAGCAGTACTTC.

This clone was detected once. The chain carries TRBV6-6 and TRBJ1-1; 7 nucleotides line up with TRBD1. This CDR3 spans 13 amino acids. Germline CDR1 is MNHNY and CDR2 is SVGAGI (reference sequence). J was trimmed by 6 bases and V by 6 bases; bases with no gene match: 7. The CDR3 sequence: CASSSTTGSEAFF. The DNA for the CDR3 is TGTGCCAGCAGCTCAACGACAGGGTCTGAAGCTTTCTTT.

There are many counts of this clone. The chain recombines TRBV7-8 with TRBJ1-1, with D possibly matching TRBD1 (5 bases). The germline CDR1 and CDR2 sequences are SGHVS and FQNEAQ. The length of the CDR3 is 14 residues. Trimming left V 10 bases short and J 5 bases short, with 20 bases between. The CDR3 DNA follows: TGTGCCACCTCAACTTCTTACCGGGGGACTGAAGCTTTCTTT. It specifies CATSTSYRGTEAFF.

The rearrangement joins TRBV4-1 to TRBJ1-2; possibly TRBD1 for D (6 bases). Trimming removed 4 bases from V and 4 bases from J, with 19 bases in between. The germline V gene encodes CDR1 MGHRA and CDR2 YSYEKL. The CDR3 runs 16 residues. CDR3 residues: CASSPLAVQGPYGYTF. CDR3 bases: TGCGCCAGCAGCCCCCTGGCGGTGCAGGGGCCCTATGGCTACACCTTC.

CDR3 sequence: CASIGGVGTEAFF. DNA for the CDR3: TGTGCCAGCATTGGAGGGGTTGGCACTGAAGCTTTCTTT. V gene TRBV2 combines with J gene TRBJ1-1; D might be TRBD1 (5 bases). Trimming cost V 7 bases and J 4 bases, with 13 bases left between them. Germline CDR1 SNHLY, CDR2 FYNNEI. The CDR3 is 13 amino acids.